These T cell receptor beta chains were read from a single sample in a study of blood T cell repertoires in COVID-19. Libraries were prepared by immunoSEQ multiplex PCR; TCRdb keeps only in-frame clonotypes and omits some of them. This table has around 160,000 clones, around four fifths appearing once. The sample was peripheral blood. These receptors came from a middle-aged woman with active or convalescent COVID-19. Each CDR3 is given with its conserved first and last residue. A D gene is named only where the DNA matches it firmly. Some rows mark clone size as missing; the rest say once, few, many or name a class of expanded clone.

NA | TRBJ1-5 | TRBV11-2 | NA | CASSYLGGANQPQHF | TGTGCCAGCAGCTACCTGGGGGGGGCAAATCAGCCCCAGCATTTT
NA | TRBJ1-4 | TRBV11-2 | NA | CASSRGSTNEKLFF | TGTGCCAGCAGCCGGGGGTCAACTAATGAAAAACTGTTTTTT
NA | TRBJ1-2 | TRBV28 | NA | CASTLGPGQYLNYGYTF | TGTGCCAGCACCCTGGGTCCAGGACAATACCTTAACTATGGCTACACCTTC
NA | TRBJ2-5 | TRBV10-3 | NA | CAISESIGGHETQYF | TGTGCCATCAGTGAGTCCATCGGGGGGCATGAGACCCAGTACTTC
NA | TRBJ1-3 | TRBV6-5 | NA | CASSYRVQSSGNTIYF | TGTGCCAGCAGTTACAGAGTACAGTCTTCTGGAAACACCATATATTTT
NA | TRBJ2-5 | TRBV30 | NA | CAWSVNEETQYF | TGTGCCTGGAGTGTTAACGAGGAGACCCAGTACTTC
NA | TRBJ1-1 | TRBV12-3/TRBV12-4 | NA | CASSDMNTEAFF | TGTGCCAGCTCAGACATGAACACTGAAGCTTTCTTT
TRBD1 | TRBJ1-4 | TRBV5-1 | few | CASSSSGTGNEKLFF | TGCGCCAGCAGCTCCTCCGGGACAGGGAATGAAAAACTGTTTTTT
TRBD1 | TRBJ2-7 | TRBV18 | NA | CASSPGQFYEQYF | TGTGCCAGCTCACCGGGACAGTTTTACGAGCAGTACTTC
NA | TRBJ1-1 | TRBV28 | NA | CASRQPQGLNTEAFF | TGTGCCAGCAGACAACCACAGGGCTTGAACACTGAAGCTTTCTTT
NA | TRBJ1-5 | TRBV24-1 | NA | CATSDVGQAQHF | TGTGCCACCAGTGACGTGGGGCAGGCCCAGCATTTT
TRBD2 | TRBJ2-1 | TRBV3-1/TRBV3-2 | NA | CASSQGQAGLYNEQFF | TGTGCCAGCAGCCAAGGCCAAGCGGGACTCTACAATGAGCAGTTCTTC
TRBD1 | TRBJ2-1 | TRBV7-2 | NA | CASSPLFGGQGADNEQFF | TGTGCCAGCAGCCCGCTTTTTGGGGGACAGGGGGCGGACAATGAGCAGTTCTTC
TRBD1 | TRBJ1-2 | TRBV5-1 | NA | CASSLGQGDGYTF | TGCGCCAGCAGCTTGGGACAGGGGGATGGCTACACCTTC
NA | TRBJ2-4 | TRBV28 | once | CASSSKRWGQYF | TGTGCCAGCAGCTCCAAAAGATGGGGCCAGTACTTC
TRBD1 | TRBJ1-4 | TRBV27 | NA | CASSLGQGAINEKLFF | TGTGCCAGCAGTTTGGGACAGGGGGCGATTAATGAAAAACTGTTTTTT
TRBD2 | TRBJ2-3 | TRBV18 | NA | CASSPQAGGSGDTQYF | TGTGCCAGCTCACCCCAGGCGGGGGGCTCCGGAGATACGCAGTATTTT
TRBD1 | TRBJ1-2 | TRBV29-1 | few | CSAPEDRPLYGYTF | TGCAGCGCACCTGAGGACAGGCCGCTCTATGGCTACACCTTC
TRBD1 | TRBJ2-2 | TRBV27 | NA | CASSLLDRGRGGGTGELFF | TGTGCCAGCAGTTTACTCGACAGGGGGCGGGGAGGAGGCACCGGGGAGCTGTTTTTT
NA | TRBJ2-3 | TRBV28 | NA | CASSLPAPGTDTQYF | TGTGCCAGCTCATTACCCGCGCCCGGCACAGATACGCAGTATTTT
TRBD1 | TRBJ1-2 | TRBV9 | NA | CASSAGQGGANYGYTF | TGTGCCAGCAGCGCAGGACAGGGGGGTGCTAACTATGGCTACACCTTC
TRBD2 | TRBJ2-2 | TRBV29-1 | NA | CSARYGRVDTGELFF | TGCAGCGCCCGCTACGGGAGGGTTGACACCGGGGAGCTGTTTTTT
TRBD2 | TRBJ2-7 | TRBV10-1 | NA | CASSAGTNTYEQYF | TGCGCCAGCAGTGCTGGGACTAACACCTACGAGCAGTACTTC
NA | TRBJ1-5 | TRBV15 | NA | CATSRSGGPQHF | TGTGCCACCAGCAGATCGGGGGGGCCCCAGCATTTT